The 19 T cell receptor beta chains below come from one sample, sequenced in a study of shared clonotypes between healthy human individuals (dated by TCRdb to about 2020). The library was obtained by the immunoSEQ multiplex PCR assay. The immuneACCESS repertoire file appears here via TCRdb, limited to in-frame rearrangements. These files lack a portion of the clones; in checked studies, under half of the deficit traces to unresolved V genes, and the cause of the others is not known. The sample records roughly 1,100,000 clones, roughly 70% of which are singletons. Over 1.3% of the sample rests with the top ten. Sequencing used memory CD4+ T cells sorted from blood. Reading the label with the study, this specimen's cell subset or site is: CD45RA-negative fraction. These receptors came from a man between 18 and 35 years old in good health.

The chain is built from TRBV28 and TRBJ2-2, with TRBD2 as a possible D gene (5 bases). Trimming removed 8 bases from V and 7 bases from J, with 14 bases in between. CDR3 length: 13 amino acids. CDR1 and CDR2 (germline): MDHEN, SYDVKM. The CDR3 protein is CASDRGGVGELFF. In nucleotides, the CDR3 is TGTGCCAGCGATCGAGGAGGCGTCGGGGAGCTGTTTTTT. The full variable domain, its missing parts supplied by reference TRBV28 and TRBJ2-2, is DVKVTQSSRYLVKRTGEKVFLECVQDMDHENMFWYRQDPGLGLRLIYFSYDVKMKEKGDIPEGYSVSREKKERFSLILESASTNQTSMYLCASDRGGVGELFFGEGSRLTVL.

The rearrangement uses TRBV5-4 and TRBJ2-3; 13 bases agree with TRBD2. The CDR3 consists of 17 residues. Germline CDR1 and CDR2: SGHNT and YYREEE (reference sequence). Unmatched junction bases numbered 7, after V lost 4 bases and J lost 2 bases. Here the CDR3 reads CASSLRLAGGPTDTQYF. The DNA of the CDR3 is TGTGCCAGCAGCCTCCGACTAGCGGGAGGCCCCACAGATACGCAGTATTTT.

The chain employs TRBV7-9 and TRBJ1-1; the D is unclear. Germline CDR1 is SEHNR and CDR2 is FQNEAQ (reference sequence). This CDR3 spans 13 amino acids. Between the trimmed V and J ends, which lost 2 bases and 10 bases, there was a span of 14 bases. The CDR3 is CASSLSVGKGAFF. The CDR3 coding sequence is TGTGCCAGCAGCTTATCAGTTGGCAAAGGAGCTTTCTTT.

This clone was picked up a small number of times. The V call is TRBV7-2, the J call TRBJ2-3; no reliable D call. Germline loops: CDR1 SGHTA, CDR2 FQGNSA. Between the trimmed V and J ends, which lost 6 bases and 2 bases, there was a span of 9 bases. The CDR3 runs to 13 residues. The DNA of the CDR3 is TGTGCCAGCAGTACGAGATTCACAGATACGCAGTATTTT. It is translated as CASSTRFTDTQYF.

This clone has a single count. The chain uses TRBV7-8 and TRBJ1-6; D possibly corresponds to TRBD1 (5 bases). CDR1 SGHVS and CDR2 FQNEAQ come from the germline V gene. The length of the CDR3 is 22 residues. Trimming cost V 4 bases and J 0 bases, with 28 bases left between them. CDR3 amino acids: CASSYSTFREVQSSSYNSPLHF. The CDR3 DNA follows: TGTGCCAGCAGCTACTCGACTTTCAGGGAAGTCCAGAGTAGCTCCTATAATTCACCCCTCCACTTT. Looking up the rest from reference TRBV7-8 and TRBJ1-6 gives the full variable domain: GAGVSQSPRYKVAKRGQDVALRCDPISGHVSLFWYQQALGQGPEFLTYFQNEAQLDKSGLPSDRFFAERPEGSVSTLKIQRTQQEDSAVYLCASSYSTFREVQSSSYNSPLHFGNGTRLTVT.

This clone was detected once. The chain links TRBV7-8 to TRBJ2-7; possible D gene TRBD1, 7 bases. The CDR3 consists of 14 residues. Germline CDR1 and CDR2: SGHVS and FQNEAQ. Deletions cut 7 bases from V and 5 bases from J, with 18 bases between. For the CDR3, the DNA is TGTGCCAGCACAACCTACAGGGGAGGCCACGAGCAGTACTTC. Protein product: CASTTYRGGHEQYF.

The chain has TRBV19 and TRBJ1-6; 8 bases fit TRBD1. J gave up 7 bases and V 6 bases, and 5 bases lay outside the gene matches. This CDR3 has 14 residues. Germline V lookup: CDR1 LNHDA, CDR2 SQIVND (reference sequence). This CDR3 is CASRETGANSPLHF. The CDR3 DNA reads TGTGCCAGTAGGGAGACAGGGGCGAATTCACCCCTCCACTTT.

The rearrangement links TRBV4-3 to TRBJ1-1, with 8 bases aligning to TRBD1. Germline V gene data show CDR1 as LGHNA and CDR2 as YSLEER. This CDR3 comprises 21 residues. V lost 0 bases and J lost 6; bases outside the gene matches: 24. CDR3 amino acids: CASSQDRPGGLVSWGVAEAFF. The CDR3 DNA is TGCGCCAGCAGCCAAGACAGGCCAGGGGGCTTAGTTAGTTGGGGGGTCGCTGAAGCTTTCTTT.

Turning to this clone: At the DNA level, this CDR3 is encoded by other sequences in the same sample as well. The chain combines TRBV30 with TRBJ1-4; D call uncertain. CDR3 length equals 11 residues. Trimming shortened V by 0 bases and J by 7 bases, and 3 bases separated the two germline ends. CDR1 and CDR2 (germline): GTSNPN, SVGIG (reference sequence). CDR3 in DNA: TGTGCCTGGAGTGTGAGTGAAAAACTGTTTTTT. As protein: CAWSVSEKLFF.

The V and J genes are TRBV27 and TRBJ2-2, with 7 bases lining up with TRBD2. Looked up from germline, CDR1 is MNHEY and CDR2 is SMNVEV (reference sequence). CDR3 length: 14 amino acids. Germline trimming cut 8 bases from V and 5 bases from J; bases unmatched to any gene: 8. The CDR3 here is CASGGWGGTGELFF. CDR3 in DNA: TGTGCCAGCGGTGGCTGGGGGGGAACCGGGGAGCTGTTTTTT.

The chain carries TRBV7-2 and TRBJ2-5; D is tentatively TRBD1 or TRBD2 (7 bases each). Germline loops: CDR1 SGHTA, CDR2 FQGNSA. V lost 5 bases, J lost 0 bases, and 16 bases lay in between. This CDR3 spans 16 amino acids. This CDR3 is CASSPQGRGYQETQYF. The CDR3 nucleotides read TGTGCCAGCAGCCCACAGGGGCGGGGGTACCAAGAGACCCAGTACTTC.

J is TRBJ2-2 and V is TRBV18; TRBD2 might be the D (5 bases). Germline CDR1 is KGHSH and CDR2 is LQKENI. There are 17 residues in the CDR3. V was cut by 2 bases and J by 3 bases, with 16 bases left in between. CDR3 sequence: CASSPRRTDSYTGELFF. The CDR3 coding sequence is TGTGCCAGCTCACCAAGGAGGACCGACTCTTACACCGGGGAGCTGTTTTTT.

The V gene is TRBV5-1, the J gene TRBJ2-2; D might be TRBD2 (6 bases). The CDR3 runs 16 residues. The germline CDR1 and CDR2 sequences are SGHRS and YFSETQ. Trimming took off 7 bases at V and 5 bases at J, with 21 bases between the two ends. This chain's CDR3 is CASGSGVTTKTGELFF. CDR3 bases: TGCGCCAGCGGTTCGGGGGTTACGACAAAGACCGGGGAGCTGTTTTTT. Based on the CDR3 plus reference TRBV5-1 and TRBJ2-2, the full variable domain is KAGVTQTPRYLIKTRGQQVTLSCSPISGHRSVSWYQQTPGQGLQFLFEYFSETQRNKGNFPGRFSGRQFSNSRSEMNVSTLELGDSALYLCASGSGVTTKTGELFFGEGSRLTVL.

This clone was seen only once. This rearrangement joins TRBV6-5 to TRBJ1-5; no firm D call. The CDR3 length is 14 residues. Germline lookup yields CDR1 MNHEY and CDR2 SVGAGI. Trimming took 6 bases from V and 4 from J, leaving 13 bases between them. In nucleotides, the CDR3 is TGTGCCAGCAGGGAGCCCGGAAATAATCAGCCCCAGCATTTT. It translates to CASREPGNNQPQHF.

The V and J genes are TRBV6-1 and TRBJ2-3; D is perhaps TRBD2 (5 bases). The CDR3 totals 13 residues. From germline, CDR1 is MNHNS and CDR2 SASEGT. Trimming shortened V by 1 base and J by 14 bases, and 16 bases separated the two germline ends. CDR3: CASSEERGLDGYF. The CDR3 DNA follows: TGTGCCAGCAGTGAAGAAAGAGGGCTCGATGGGTATTTT.

This clone was counted only a few times. This chain joins TRBV7-2 and TRBJ1-2, with 10 bases that match TRBD1. From germline, CDR1 is SGHTA and CDR2 FQGNSA. The CDR3 is 14 residues long. Germline trimming cut 5 bases from V and 3 bases from J; bases unmatched to any gene: 3. CDR3 amino acids: CASSTGQGDYGYTF. In nucleotides, the CDR3 is TGTGCCAGCAGCACAGGACAGGGGGACTATGGCTACACCTTC.

The rearrangement joins TRBV11-3 to TRBJ2-5; D might be TRBD1 or TRBD2, each matching 5 bases. Germline V CDR1 and CDR2: SGHNT, YENEEA. V was cut by 5 bases and J by 1 base, with 11 bases left in between. The CDR3 covers 14 residues. The CDR3 DNA reads as TGTGCCAGCAGCCGAAGGGACGGCCAAGAGACCCAGTACTTC. The encoded protein is CASSRRDGQETQYF.

As for this clone: Other DNA variants within this sample encode the same CDR3. CDR3 residues: CASSVDSTDTQYF. CDR3 DNA: TGTGCCAGCAGCGTAGACTCCACAGATACGCAGTATTTT. The V and J genes are TRBV9 and TRBJ2-3, with D uncertain. The germline V and J ends were trimmed by 0 bases and 2 bases, with 4 bases remaining between them. Germline V CDR1 and CDR2: SGDLS, YYNGEE. The CDR3 spans 13 residues.

The chain is built from TRBV7-2 and TRBJ2-1, with D possibly being TRBD2 (6 bases). Germline V gene sequence: CDR1 SGHTA, CDR2 FQGNSA. The CDR3 is made up of 13 amino acids. V was clipped by 1 base and J by 10 bases, with 11 bases between them. CDR3 sequence (DNA): TGTGCCAGCAGCTTAGTCCGTGCGGGGGAGCAGTTCTTC. Translation gives CASSLVRAGEQFF.